The rows below give T cell receptor beta chains drawn from one sample of a study of blood T cell repertoires in COVID-19. TCRdb keeps only in-frame clones here, not all; method: immunoSEQ multiplex PCR. The data show almost 250,000 clones, roughly 85% seen once. Sequencing input: PBMCs or T cells enriched from blood (not recorded which). The receptors derive from a woman between 45 and 60 years old with acute COVID-19. CDR3s include the opening cysteine and the closing phenylalanine or tryptophan. D genes are given only for firm matches. Some rows have no size entry. The others give once, few or many, or a class for an expanded clone.

abundance	d_gene	v_gene	j_gene	CDR3nt	CDR3aa
NA	TRBD1	TRBV19	TRBJ1-2	TGTGCCAGTAGTACGGGTAGTCGACAGGGAAACGGCTACACCTTC	CASSTGSRQGNGYTF
NA	NA	TRBV10-2	TRBJ1-4	TGCGCCAGCAGTGGGACAGACGGACTGTTTTTT	CASSGTDGLFF
once	TRBD1	TRBV29-1	TRBJ2-2	TGCAGCGTTGGGACCGGGACAGGGGGTACCGGGGAGCTGTTTTTT	CSVGTGTGGTGELFF
NA	NA	TRBV27	TRBJ2-3	TGTGCCAGCAGTCCCTTGAATGAGGATACGCAGTATTTT	CASSPLNEDTQYF
NA	TRBD1	TRBV7-6	TRBJ1-2	TGTGCCAGCAGCGCCAGACAGGGGGCTGGTGGCTACACCTTC	CASSARQGAGGYTF
NA	TRBD1	TRBV10-2	TRBJ2-2	TGCGCCAGCAGTTGGGACAGGGGAGGGCACACCGGGGAGCTGTTTTTT	CASSWDRGGHTGELFF
NA	NA	TRBV18	TRBJ2-3	TGTGCCAGCTCACCACAGCTACAGGGAACTAGCACAGATACGCAGTATTTT	CASSPQLQGTSTDTQYF
NA	TRBD2	TRBV7-2	TRBJ2-7	TGTGCCAGCAGCTTCGGACTAGCGGGGGCACTTCCTACGAGGCAGTACTTC	CASSFGLAGALPTRQYF
NA	TRBD2	TRBV5-8	TRBJ2-6	TGTGCCGGGGGGAGGGGCTCTGGGGCCAACGTCCTGACTTTC	CAGGRGSGANVLTF
NA	NA	TRBV3-1/TRBV3-2	TRBJ2-2	TGTGCCAGCAGCCAAGACAGGCACGGGAACACCGGGGAGCTGTTTTTT	CASSQDRHGNTGELFF
NA	TRBD2	TRBV11-2	TRBJ2-3	TGTGCCAGCAGCGCTCCTAGCGGTTTACCCACAGATACGCAGTATTTT	CASSAPSGLPTDTQYF
NA	TRBD1	TRBV19	TRBJ1-2	TGTGCCAGTAGCTTACAGGACAGGCTCTATGGCTACACCTTC	CASSLQDRLYGYTF
NA	NA	TRBV2	TRBJ1-3	TGTGCCAGCAGTGAGGGCCGGTTGACCATATATTTT	CASSEGRLTIYF
once	NA	TRBV9	TRBJ1-1	TGTGCCAGCAGCGTGTCTGGGGGGGAGGCGAACACTGAAGCTTTCTTT	CASSVSGGEANTEAFF